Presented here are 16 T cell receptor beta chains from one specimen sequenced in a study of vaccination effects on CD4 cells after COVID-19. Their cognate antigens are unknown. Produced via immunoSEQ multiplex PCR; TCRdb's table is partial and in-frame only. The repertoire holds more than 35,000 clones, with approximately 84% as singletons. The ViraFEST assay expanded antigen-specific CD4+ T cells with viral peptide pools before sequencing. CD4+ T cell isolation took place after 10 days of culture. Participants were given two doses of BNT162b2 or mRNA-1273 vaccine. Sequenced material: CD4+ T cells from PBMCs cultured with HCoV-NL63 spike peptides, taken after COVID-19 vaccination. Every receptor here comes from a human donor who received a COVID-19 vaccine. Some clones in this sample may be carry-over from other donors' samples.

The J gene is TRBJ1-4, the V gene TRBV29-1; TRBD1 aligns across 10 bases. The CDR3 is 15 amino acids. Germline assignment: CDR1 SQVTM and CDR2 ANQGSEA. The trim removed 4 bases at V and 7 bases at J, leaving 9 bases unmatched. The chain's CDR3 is CSVVIPGQGSEKLFF. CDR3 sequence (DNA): TGCAGCGTTGTAATACCGGGACAGGGGAGTGAAAAACTGTTTTTT.

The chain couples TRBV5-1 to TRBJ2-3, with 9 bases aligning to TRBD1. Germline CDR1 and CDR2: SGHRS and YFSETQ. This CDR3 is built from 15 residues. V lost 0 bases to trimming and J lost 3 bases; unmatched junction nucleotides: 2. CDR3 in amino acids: CASSLGQGVTDTQYF. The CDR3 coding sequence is TGCGCCAGCAGCTTGGGACAGGGGGTGACAGATACGCAGTATTTT.

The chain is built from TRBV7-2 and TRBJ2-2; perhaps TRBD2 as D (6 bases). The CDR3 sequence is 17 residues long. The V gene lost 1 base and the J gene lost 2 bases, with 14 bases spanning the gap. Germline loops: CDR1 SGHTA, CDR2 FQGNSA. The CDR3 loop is CASSLVGTPVNTGELFF. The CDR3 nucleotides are TGTGCCAGCAGCTTAGTGGGGACTCCAGTCAACACCGGGGAGCTGTTTTTT.

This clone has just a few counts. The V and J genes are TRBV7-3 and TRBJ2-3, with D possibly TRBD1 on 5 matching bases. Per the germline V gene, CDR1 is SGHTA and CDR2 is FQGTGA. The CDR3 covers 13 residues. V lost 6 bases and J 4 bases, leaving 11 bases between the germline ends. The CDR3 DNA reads TGTGCCAGCAGTCACGACAGTCCAGATACGCAGTATTTT. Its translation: CASSHDSPDTQYF.

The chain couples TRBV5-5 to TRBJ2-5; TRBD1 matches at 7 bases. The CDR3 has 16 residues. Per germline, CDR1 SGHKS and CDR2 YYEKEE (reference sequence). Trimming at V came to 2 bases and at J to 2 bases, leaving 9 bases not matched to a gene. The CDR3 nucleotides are TGTGCCAGCAGCTTAAAAACCACAGGGGTACAAGAGACCCAGTACTTC. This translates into CASSLKTTGVQETQYF.

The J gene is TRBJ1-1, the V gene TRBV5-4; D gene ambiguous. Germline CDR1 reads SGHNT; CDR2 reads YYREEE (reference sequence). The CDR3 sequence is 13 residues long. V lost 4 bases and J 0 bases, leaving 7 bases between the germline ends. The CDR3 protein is CASSVELNTEAFF. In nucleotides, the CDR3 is TGTGCCAGCAGCGTTGAGCTGAACACTGAAGCTTTCTTT.

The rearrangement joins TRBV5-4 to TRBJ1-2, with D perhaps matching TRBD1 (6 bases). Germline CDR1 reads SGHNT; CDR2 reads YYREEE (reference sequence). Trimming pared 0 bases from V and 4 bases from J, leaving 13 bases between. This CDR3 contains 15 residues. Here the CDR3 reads CASSLDRGAAYGYTF. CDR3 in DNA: TGTGCCAGCAGCTTGGATCGGGGGGCGGCCTATGGCTACACCTTC.

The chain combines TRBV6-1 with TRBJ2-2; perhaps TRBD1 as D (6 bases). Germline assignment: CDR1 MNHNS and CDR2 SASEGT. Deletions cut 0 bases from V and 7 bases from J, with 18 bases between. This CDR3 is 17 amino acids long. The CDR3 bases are TGTGCCAGCAGTGAAGCGCTTATAACAGGGATAGGCGGGGAGCTGTTTTTT. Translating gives CASSEALITGIGGELFF.

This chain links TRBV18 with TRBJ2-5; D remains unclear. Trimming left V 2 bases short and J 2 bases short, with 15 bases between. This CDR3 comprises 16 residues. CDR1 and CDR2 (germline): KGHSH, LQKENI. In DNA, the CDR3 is TGTGCCAGCTCACCAACCGGACGGAGTCAACAAGAGACCCAGTACTTC. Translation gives CASSPTGRSQQETQYF. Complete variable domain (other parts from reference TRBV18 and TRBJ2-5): NAGVMQNPRHLVRRRGQEARLRCSPMKGHSHVYWYRQLPEEGLKFMVYLQKENIIDESGMPKERFSAEFPKEGPSILRIQQVVRGDSAAYFCASSPTGRSQQETQYFGPGTRLLVL.

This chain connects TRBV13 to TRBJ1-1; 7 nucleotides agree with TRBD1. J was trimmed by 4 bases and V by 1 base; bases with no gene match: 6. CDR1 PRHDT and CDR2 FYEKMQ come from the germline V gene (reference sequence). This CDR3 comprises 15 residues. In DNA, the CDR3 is TGTGCCAGCAGCTTAGAAAGGGGGCAAGGCACTGAAGCTTTCTTT. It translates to CASSLERGQGTEAFF.

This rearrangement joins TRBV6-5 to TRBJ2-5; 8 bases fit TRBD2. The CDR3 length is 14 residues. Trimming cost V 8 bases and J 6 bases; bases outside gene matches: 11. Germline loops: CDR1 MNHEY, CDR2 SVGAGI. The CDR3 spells CASDGGAVEKTQYF. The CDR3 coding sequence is TGTGCCAGCGACGGGGGGGCCGTGGAAAAGACCCAGTACTTC.

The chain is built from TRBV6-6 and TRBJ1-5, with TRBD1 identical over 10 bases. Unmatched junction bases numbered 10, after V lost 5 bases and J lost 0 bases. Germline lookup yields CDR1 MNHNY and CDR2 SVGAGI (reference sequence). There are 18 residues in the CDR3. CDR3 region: CASSRLRQGAVSNQPQHF. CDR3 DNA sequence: TGTGCCAGCAGTCGCCTCAGACAGGGGGCGGTTAGCAATCAGCCCCAGCATTTT.

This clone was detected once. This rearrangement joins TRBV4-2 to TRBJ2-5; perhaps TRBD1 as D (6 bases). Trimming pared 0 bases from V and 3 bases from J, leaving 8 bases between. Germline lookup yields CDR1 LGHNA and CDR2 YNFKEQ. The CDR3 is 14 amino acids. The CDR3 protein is CASSQERTEETQYF. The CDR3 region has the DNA TGTGCCAGCAGCCAAGAAAGGACAGAAGAGACCCAGTACTTC.

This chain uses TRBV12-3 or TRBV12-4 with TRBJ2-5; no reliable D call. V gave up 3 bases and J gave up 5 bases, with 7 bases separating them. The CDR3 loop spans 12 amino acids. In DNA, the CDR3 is TGTGCCAGCAGTTTGAATGTGGAGACCCAGTACTTC. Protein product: CASSLNVETQYF.

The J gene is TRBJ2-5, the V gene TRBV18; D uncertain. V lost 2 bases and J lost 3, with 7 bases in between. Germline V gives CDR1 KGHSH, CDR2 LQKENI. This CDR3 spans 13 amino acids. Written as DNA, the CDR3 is TGTGCCAGCTCACCAGAGCTCGAAGAGACCCAGTACTTC. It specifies CASSPELEETQYF.

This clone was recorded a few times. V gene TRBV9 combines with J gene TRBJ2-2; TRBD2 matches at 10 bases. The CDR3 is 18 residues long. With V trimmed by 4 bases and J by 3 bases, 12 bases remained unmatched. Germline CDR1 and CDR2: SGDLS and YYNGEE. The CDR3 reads CASSSPSGLAGDTGELFF. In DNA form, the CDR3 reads TGTGCCAGCAGCTCTCCCTCTGGGCTAGCGGGGGACACCGGGGAGCTGTTTTTT.